These T cell receptor beta chains were read from a single sample in a study of CXCR3-negative and CXCR3-positive naive CD8 T cells. TCRdb re-called the 5' RACE reads; one entry per CDR3 protein, DNA not given. The repertoire table contains about 120,000 distinct CDR3 sequences. The sequenced sample consisted of naive CXCR3+ CD8+ T cells from blood. Every receptor here comes from a human donor in good health. Some clones in this sample may be carry-over from other donors' samples. The CDR3 runs from the conserved cysteine through the conserved F or W.

TRBV7-3	TRBJ2-1	CASSLGVGGDEQFF
TRBV6-5	TRBJ2-1	CASSYRLAETNEQFF
TRBV7-9	TRBJ2-7	CASSGGDRVGEQYF
TRBV5-1	TRBJ2-7	CASSQMDHEQYF
TRBV4-2	TRBJ2-3	CASSQEGRGGPDTQYF
TRBV2	TRBJ2-1	CASSDVGTGYNEQFF
TRBV5-1	TRBJ2-3	CASSPWPVKRFWTQYF
TRBV28	TRBJ2-5	CASSFSERTGIQETQYF
TRBV13	TRBJ2-7	CASSPSGDRGPYEQYF
TRBV19	TRBJ1-5	CASSNRGRSNQPQHF
TRBV7-8	TRBJ2-7	CASSLSGISHYEQYF
TRBV29-1	TRBJ2-2	CSVERVEGLNTGELFF
TRBV28	TRBJ2-3	CASSFGRTDRPDTQYF
TRBV2	TRBJ1-1	CAREGQNTEAFF
TRBV7-6	TRBJ2-1	CASSLGQITYNEQFF
TRBV29-1	TRBJ2-2	CSVYLLAGETGELFF
TRBV15	TRBJ2-5	CATSRLDRAQETQYF
TRBV20-1	TRBJ2-5	CSAEKQETQYF
TRBV7-9	TRBJ2-1	CASSLGDILYNEQFF
TRBV29-1	TRBJ2-2	CSARDRTKGTGELFF
TRBV6-2/TRBV6-3	TRBJ2-7	CASSPRLAGGREQYF
TRBV7-8	TRBJ2-3	CASSSQGGHTDTQYF
TRBV13	TRBJ2-5	CASSFNTPRTQYF
TRBV19	TRBJ1-5	CASRDSNQPQHF
TRBV2	TRBJ1-4	CASSDREVKLFF
TRBV7-2	TRBJ2-1	CASSLDGSHNEQFF
TRBV11-2	TRBJ2-1	CASSLADFGSWSYNEQFF
TRBV11-1	TRBJ2-1	CASSLEGPYNEQFF
TRBV4-1	TRBJ1-2	CASSHSPGQGAVYGYTF
TRBV7-6	TRBJ2-1	CASSLGPNYEQFF
TRBV29-1	TRBJ2-2	CSVEDTGYGELFF
TRBV4-1	TRBJ2-5	CASSQGGQIQETQYF
TRBV7-6	TRBJ2-1	CASSLASGRGEQFF